The sample holds a few counts of the clone carrying this TCR beta chain. The data are from a study of Graves' ophthalmopathy and Graves' hyperthyroidism. CDR1 and CDR2 (germline): SGHDN, FVKESK. CDR3 size: 15 residues. The germline V and J ends were trimmed by 2 bases and 5 bases, with 15 bases remaining between them. Amplification of the TCR beta CDR3 regions used RNA transcripts (as template). The first-round RT-PCR employed HTBI primers together with the Qiagen OneStep RT-PCR kit. A multiplex PCR was then performed as the second round. A single record per CDR3 protein comes from TCRdb applying MiXCR to the multiplex PCR reads. The sample includes about 740,000 distinct CDR3 sequences, around 40% of them seen just once. The authors diagnosed from clinical symptoms, serum thyroxine, TRAb, thyroid ultrasound and orbital computed tomography.

Input material: peripheral blood. This chain joins TRBV14 and TRBJ1-1, with D possibly TRBD1 on 6 matching bases. This clonotype originated in an adult man with Graves' ophthalmopathy. CDR3 nucleotide sequence: TGTGCCAGCAGCCAACATACAGGGAGGAGGACTGAAGCTTTCTTT. Its translation is CASSQHTGRRTEAFF.